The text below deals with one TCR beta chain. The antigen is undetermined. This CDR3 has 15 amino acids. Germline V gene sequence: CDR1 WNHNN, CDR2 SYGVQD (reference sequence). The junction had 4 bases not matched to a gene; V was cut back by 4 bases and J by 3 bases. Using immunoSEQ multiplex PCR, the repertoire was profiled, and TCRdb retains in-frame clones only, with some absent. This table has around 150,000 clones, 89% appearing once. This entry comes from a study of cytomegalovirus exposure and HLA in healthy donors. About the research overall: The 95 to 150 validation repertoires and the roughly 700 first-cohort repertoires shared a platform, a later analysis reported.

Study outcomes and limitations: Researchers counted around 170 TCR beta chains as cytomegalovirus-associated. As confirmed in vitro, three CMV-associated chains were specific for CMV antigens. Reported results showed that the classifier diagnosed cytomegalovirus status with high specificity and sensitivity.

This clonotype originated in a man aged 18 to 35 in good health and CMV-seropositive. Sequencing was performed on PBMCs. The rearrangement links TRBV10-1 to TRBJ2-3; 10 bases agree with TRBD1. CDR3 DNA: TGCGCCAGCAGTGGGTGGACAGGGGGGACAGATACGCAGTATTTT. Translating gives CASSGWTGGTDTQYF.